The 25 T cell receptor beta chains presented below share a single source sample, sequenced in a study of blood T cell repertoires in COVID-19. Libraries were prepared by immunoSEQ multiplex PCR; TCRdb keeps only in-frame clonotypes and omits some of them. This sample yields about 300,000 clones, of which about 90% are seen a single time; approximately 1.8% belongs to the top ten. The sequenced material came from peripheral blood. The origin of the receptors is a woman between 25 and 40 years old with COVID-19, enrolled during active disease.

V usage is TRBV6-5 and J usage is TRBJ2-7, with D possibly being TRBD2 (5 bases). Trimming shortened V by 6 bases and J by 3 bases, and 9 bases separated the two germline ends. The CDR3 has 12 amino acids. The germline V gene encodes CDR1 MNHEY and CDR2 SVGAGI. The CDR3 region has the DNA TGTGCCAGCAGCAGCCGGGACTACGAGCAGTACTTC. Translation: CASSSRDYEQYF.

This chain links TRBV4-1 with TRBJ2-3; D is unresolved. The germline CDR1 and CDR2 sequences are MGHRA and YSYEKL. The CDR3 consists of 13 residues. Trimming pared 4 bases from V and 6 bases from J, leaving 11 bases between. The CDR3 here is CASSPPQLDTQYF. CDR3 DNA: TGCGCCAGCAGCCCCCCGCAGTTGGATACGCAGTATTTT.

This sequence joins TRBV2 and TRBJ1-2; 8 bases align to TRBD1. J lost 4 bases, V lost 7 bases, and 8 bases had no gene match. CDR1 SNHLY and CDR2 FYNNEI come from the germline V gene. The CDR3 covers 14 residues. In nucleotides, the CDR3 is TGTGCCAGCACCCTGACAGGGGTAGGCTATGGCTACACCTTC. Translating it yields CASTLTGVGYGYTF.

The rearrangement links TRBV5-6 to TRBJ1-2; 9 bases map to TRBD1. The J segment lost 4 bases and the V segment lost 1 base, leaving 5 bases of the junction unmatched. The CDR3 has 15 residues. In germline, CDR1 is SGHDT, CDR2 YYEEEE. The CDR3 sequence is CASSLWGQGLYGYTF. CDR3 sequence (DNA): TGTGCCAGCAGCTTGTGGGGACAGGGACTCTATGGCTACACCTTC.

This chain joins TRBV30 and TRBJ2-5; 7 positions agree with TRBD2. This CDR3 has 14 amino acids. The V and J ends lost 0 bases and 7 bases, in that order; junction bases with no gene match: 8. The V gene's germline CDR1 is GTSNPN and CDR2 SVGIG (reference sequence). CDR3 nucleotides: TGTGCCTGGAGTGTACGGGTGGGGAGGGGGACCCAGTACTTC. The encoded protein is CAWSVRVGRGTQYF.

The chain joins TRBV5-4 to TRBJ1-5; D is possibly TRBD1 (5 bases). CDR3 length equals 15 residues. Trimming removed 5 bases from V and 1 base from J, with 13 bases in between. CDR1 is SGHNT and CDR2 is YYREEE in the germline V gene (reference sequence). This CDR3 is CASSIGGTSNQPQHF. In DNA, the CDR3 is TGTGCCAGCAGTATTGGAGGGACGAGCAATCAGCCCCAGCATTTT.

The V call is TRBV9, the J call TRBJ2-3, with TRBD1 identical over 8 bases. V shed 1 base and J 0 bases; nucleotides not matched to a gene: 4. The CDR3 consists of 16 residues. Germline V gene lookup returns CDR1 SGDLS and CDR2 YYNGEE. The CDR3 loop is CASSVFQGASTDTQYF. CDR3 sequence (DNA): TGTGCCAGCAGCGTATTCCAGGGGGCTAGCACAGATACGCAGTATTTT.

A word on this clone: This same CDR3 is encoded by further DNA sequences in the sample. This chain connects TRBV27 to TRBJ1-1; D is undetermined. Trimming shortened V by 2 bases and J by 1 base, and 5 bases separated the two germline ends. The germline V gene has CDR1 MNHEY and CDR2 SMNVEV (reference sequence). This CDR3 region has 13 residues. This CDR3 is CASSLTGNTEAFF. In nucleotides, the CDR3 is TGTGCCAGCAGTTTAACCGGGAACACTGAAGCTTTCTTT.

The chain joins TRBV2 to TRBJ1-6, with 10 bases lining up with TRBD1. V was pared by 6 bases and J by 10 bases, with 9 bases of the junction left unmatched. CDR3 length equals 15 residues. Germline V CDR1 and CDR2: SNHLY, FYNNEI. The CDR3 DNA reads as TGTGCCAGCAGCGGGCGTGGGACAGGGGAATCACCCCTCCACTTT. This codes for CASSGRGTGESPLHF.

V is TRBV19 and J is TRBJ1-4; 8 positions agree with TRBD1. V shed 7 bases and J 5 bases; nucleotides not matched to a gene: 6. The germline V gene has CDR1 LNHDA and CDR2 SQIVND (reference sequence). This CDR3 is 14 amino acids long. The CDR3 is CASKRDRLNEKLFF. As DNA, the CDR3 is TGTGCCAGTAAACGGGACAGGCTGAATGAAAAACTGTTTTTT.

This chain links TRBV7-9 with TRBJ1-1; a possible D gene is TRBD1 (6 bases). The germline V and J ends were trimmed by 1 base and 6 bases, with 12 bases remaining between them. The CDR3 is made up of 14 amino acids. Germline-derived CDR1 and CDR2 are SEHNR and FQNEAQ (reference sequence). CDR3 DNA: TGTGCCAGCAGCTTAGTGGAACAGGGCCCTGAAGCTTTCTTT. This codes for CASSLVEQGPEAFF.

The J gene is TRBJ2-5, the V gene TRBV4-2; the match to TRBD2 covers 12 bases. This CDR3 has 15 amino acids. V lost 11 bases and J lost 5; bases outside the gene matches: 12. The germline gives CDR1 LGHNA, CDR2 YNFKEQ. Here the CDR3 reads CASSGTSGPRETQYF. The CDR3 bases are TGTGCCTCTTCCGGGACTAGCGGGCCACGGGAGACCCAGTACTTC.

V gene TRBV10-3 combines with J gene TRBJ1-3; no reliable D call. Looked up from germline, CDR1 is ENHRY and CDR2 is SYGVKD. The CDR3 is made up of 14 amino acids. V lost 3 bases and J 0 bases, leaving 6 bases between the germline ends. The CDR3 DNA reads TGTGCCATCAGTGAAAAGAGCTCTGGAAACACCATATATTTT. Its translation: CAISEKSSGNTIYF.

This chain joins TRBV7-2 and TRBJ2-3; 7 nucleotides align to TRBD2. Germline V CDR1 and CDR2: SGHTA, FQGNSA. Trimming took 0 bases from V and 0 from J; bases not matched to a gene: 3. The CDR3 has 16 amino acids. The CDR3 region has the DNA TGTGCCAGCAGCTTAGCGCCGGGGGGTAGCACAGATACGCAGTATTTT. This translates into CASSLAPGGSTDTQYF. Together with reference TRBV7-2 and TRBJ2-3, the CDR3 gives the full variable domain: GAGVSQSPSNKVTEKGKDVELRCDPISGHTALYWYRQSLGQGLEFLIYFQGNSAPDKSGLPSDRFSAERTGGSVSTLTIQRTQQEDSAVYLCASSLAPGGSTDTQYFGPGTRLTVL.

The chain links TRBV9 to TRBJ1-1; D is uncertain. V lost 4 bases to trimming and J lost 1 base, with 8 bases between them. CDR3 length: 13 residues. Germline V gene data show CDR1 as SGDLS and CDR2 as YYNGEE. The DNA for the CDR3 is TGTGCCAGCAGCCCCCTTAGGAACACTGAAGCTTTCTTT. This codes for CASSPLRNTEAFF.

This rearrangement joins TRBV6-5 to TRBJ2-2; D gene unclear. CDR3 length: 13 residues. Germline CDR1 is MNHEY and CDR2 is SVGAGI. Trimming removed 0 bases at V and 6 bases at J, with 5 bases between. The CDR3 coding sequence is TGTGCCAGCAGTTACTCGAGGCCCGGGGAGCTGTTTTTT. It encodes CASSYSRPGELFF.

The chain's CDR3 is CASSNSGEKPQHF. The CDR3 nucleotides are TGTGCCAGCAGTAATTCCGGGGAGAAGCCCCAGCATTTT. The V gene is TRBV27, the J gene TRBJ1-5; D is uncertain. CDR3 length: 13 amino acids. V lost 5 bases and J 8 bases, leaving 13 bases between the germline ends. CDR1 MNHEY and CDR2 SMNVEV come from the germline V gene (reference sequence).

This sequence joins TRBV29-1 and TRBJ1-1; D possibly corresponds to TRBD1 (6 bases). The CDR3 is made up of 13 amino acids. V shed 6 bases and J shed 1 base, with 12 bases lying between them. Germline V CDR1 and CDR2: SQVTM, ANQGSEA. DNA of the CDR3: TGCAGCGTCGAGACAGGCTCGAACACTGAAGCTTTCTTT. Amino acid sequence: CSVETGSNTEAFF. The full variable domain, in which reference TRBV29-1 and TRBJ1-1 provide the parts outside the CDR3, is SAVISQKPSRDICQRGTSLTIQCQVDSQVTMMFWYRQQPGQSLTLIATANQGSEATYESGFVIDKFPISRPNLTFSTLTVSNMSPEDSSIYLCSVETGSNTEAFFGQGTRLTVV.

The CDR3 loop is CASSWDRTSGNTIYF. CDR3 DNA sequence: TGCGCCAGCAGTTGGGACAGGACCTCTGGAAACACCATATATTTT. The chain is built from TRBV4-1 and TRBJ1-3; 8 bases match TRBD1. J was trimmed by 0 bases and V by 6 bases; bases with no gene match: 4. This CDR3 contains 15 residues. Germline V gene lookup returns CDR1 MGHRA and CDR2 YSYEKL.

The V call is TRBV9, the J call TRBJ2-1; a weak D match, TRBD2 (6 bases). V was cut by 5 bases and J by 5 bases, with 17 bases left in between. This CDR3 has 15 amino acids. CDR1 and CDR2 (germline): SGDLS, YYNGEE. CDR3 DNA sequence: TGTGCCAGCAGGAAAGGATGGGGGGATCACAATGAGCAGTTCTTC. Its translation: CASRKGWGDHNEQFF.

The rearrangement joins TRBV11-2 to TRBJ2-5; tentative D call: TRBD2 (6 bases). V lost 4 bases to trimming and J lost 3 bases, with 15 bases between them. The CDR3 runs 15 residues. CDR1 and CDR2 from the germline V gene are SGHAT and FQNNGV. The CDR3 spells CASSWGTPNKETQYF. Written as DNA, the CDR3 is TGTGCCAGCAGCTGGGGGACTCCCAATAAAGAGACCCAGTACTTC.

The rearrangement joins TRBV19 to TRBJ1-1, with 7 bases aligning to TRBD1. V was clipped by 3 bases and J by 4 bases; unmatched bases: 2. In germline, CDR1 is LNHDA, CDR2 SQIVND (reference sequence). The CDR3 is 13 residues long. In DNA form, the CDR3 reads TGTGCCAGTAGTATGGGACAGCTCACTGAAGCTTTCTTT. Protein: CASSMGQLTEAFF.

The chain couples TRBV27 to TRBJ1-5; D gene ambiguous. Germline V CDR1 and CDR2: MNHEY, SMNVEV (reference sequence). Trimming removed 5 bases from V and 0 bases from J, with 14 bases in between. CDR3 length: 16 residues. The CDR3 nucleotides are TGTGCCAGCAGTGGACGGGGATTAAATAGCAATCAGCCCCAGCATTTT. Translating gives CASSGRGLNSNQPQHF.

This clone was found once. This chain uses TRBV2 with TRBJ2-3; possibly TRBD2 for D (5 bases). Germline lookup yields CDR1 SNHLY and CDR2 FYNNEI. V was shortened by 6 bases and J by 0 bases, with 13 bases between the two germline ends. The CDR3 loop spans 15 amino acids. The chain's CDR3 is CASRREITSTDTQYF. In DNA form, the CDR3 reads TGTGCCAGCAGGAGGGAAATTACTAGCACAGATACGCAGTATTTT.

The gene calls are TRBV12-3 or TRBV12-4 and TRBJ1-1; no clear D gene. V was shortened by 2 bases and J by 1 base, with 5 bases between the two germline ends. The CDR3 is made up of 13 amino acids. The CDR3 sequence: CASSLPGNTEAFF. In nucleotides, the CDR3 is TGTGCCAGCAGTTTACCAGGGAACACTGAAGCTTTCTTT.